In this sample, the clone carrying this TCR beta chain turned up a few times. The antigen remains unidentified. TCRdb re-derived calls from the 5' RACE reads in MiXCR, one entry per CDR3 protein. The repertoire holds roughly 68,000 distinct CDR3 sequences, with roughly a sixth as singletons. This entry belongs to a study of T-cell memory formation after mild COVID-19. The wider study: The two donors had largely donor-specific TCR clusters. Overall study results and limits: Clones contracting day 15 to 85 were balanced CD4/CD8; later expanders leaned CD4+. The authors did not confirm SARS-CoV-2 specificity of second-wave clones peaking day 37. CD4+ contracting clones lay mainly in CM and EM, CD8+ ones in EMRA.

V dropped 5 bases and J dropped 0 bases, with 23 bases sitting between them. The CDR3 has 20 residues. The germline CDR1 and CDR2 sequences are SGHAT and FQNNGV. The TCR comes from an adult woman who had mild COVID-19 (a few samples of this study predate the infection). Cell type and time point are not known. Sequenced: PBMCs or a T cell subset sorted from them (not recorded which). J is TRBJ2-6 and V is TRBV11-2, with a possible D match to TRBD1 (6 bases). CDR3 residues: CASSPWTAFLQNSGANVLTF. The CDR3, as DNA: TGTGCCAGCAGCCCCTGGACAGCCTTCCTCCAAAACTCTGGGGCCAACGTCCTGACTTTC.